A selection of T cell receptor beta chains follows, all from one sample in a study of spatial heterogeneity in lung cancer. TCRdb reanalysed the 5' RACE reads using MiXCR and keeps one entry per CDR3 protein. The data contain tens of thousands of distinct CDR3 sequences, under 7.5% of them singletons. Sequenced here: lung tumor tissue, sampled at surgery. Receptors originate from a male donor with early-stage non-small cell lung cancer. The CDR3 runs from the conserved cysteine through the conserved F or W. Each record gives: D gene, J gene, clone size, V gene, CDR3 DNA, CDR3 protein. D genes are given only for firm matches. The size field is filled for only some rows; it gives once, few, many or a size class.

.	TRBJ2-1	many	TRBV7-3	TGTGCCAGCAGCTCACCGGGACGGGACTGGGATGAGCAGTTCTTC	CASSSPGRDWDEQFF
.	TRBJ1-2	many	TRBV27	TGTGCCAGCAGTTTTGGCAGGGGCTATGGCTACACCTTC	CASSFGRGYGYTF
.	TRBJ2-1	once	TRBV7-9	TGTGCCAGCAGCTTGGTCCTTGACACACTTATTTCCTACAATGAGCAGTTCTTC	CASSLVLDTLISYNEQFF
.	TRBJ2-1	few	TRBV7-3	TGTGCCAGCAGCTTGAACAGGGACAATGAGCAGTTCTTC	CASSLNRDNEQFF
TRBD2	TRBJ2-1	medium-sized	TRBV28	TGTGCCAGCAGCGCGGTAGCGGGATCACACAATGAGCAGTTCTTC	CASSAVAGSHNEQFF
.	TRBJ1-3	many	TRBV10-3	TGTGCCATCACCTCAGGGTCTGGAAACACCATATATTTT	CAITSGSGNTIYF
.	TRBJ1-5	many	TRBV23-1	TGCGCCACCACCCGGGGGGGCAGGGGAGATCAGCCCCAGCATTTT	CATTRGGRGDQPQHF
TRBD1	TRBJ2-7	many	TRBV3-1	TGTGCCAGCAGCTCCTACAGGGGAATCTACGAGCAGTACTTC	CASSSYRGIYEQYF
.	TRBJ2-5	few	TRBV11-1	TGTGCCAGCAGCTTATGGCGGGACGGAGAGACCCAGTACTTC	CASSLWRDGETQYF
TRBD1	TRBJ2-2	.	TRBV11-2	TGTGCCAGCAGCTTGACAGGGAACGCCGGGGAGCTGTTTTTT	CASSLTGNAGELFF
TRBD1	TRBJ1-2	many	TRBV7-8	TGTGCCAGCAGCTGGGGACAGGGGGAAGGGGGCTACACCTTC	CASSWGQGEGGYTF
TRBD1	TRBJ2-2	many	TRBV12-3/TRBV12-4	TGTGCCAGCAGCGGGACAGGGACGAACACCGGGGAGCTGTTTTTT	CASSGTGTNTGELFF
TRBD1	TRBJ2-3	many	TRBV18	TGTGCCAGCTCACCCCAGACAGGGGCGCAGTGGCCTAGCACAGATACGCAGTATTTT	CASSPQTGAQWPSTDTQYF
.	TRBJ2-1	many	TRBV12-3/TRBV12-4	TGTGCCAGCAGTTTAATAGGGAATGAGCAGTTCTTC	CASSLIGNEQFF
.	TRBJ1-2	many	TRBV6-5	TGTGCCAGTGGGGCAAGCAGGGCTTTCAGCTATGGCTACACCTTC	CASGASRAFSYGYTF
TRBD2	TRBJ2-7	few	TRBV20-1	TGCAGTGCTGGCCTAGCGGCCGTCTTCTACGAGCAGTACTTC	CSAGLAAVFYEQYF
.	TRBJ2-5	.	TRBV9	TGTGCCAGCAGCTTCTTAGGGGCGGTACAAGAGACCCAGTACTTC	CASSFLGAVQETQYF
.	TRBJ2-7	.	TRBV7-2	TGTGCCAGCGTGGGGATTGGGGGAGGATACTTC	CASVGIGGGYF
.	TRBJ2-7	many	TRBV6-2/TRBV6-3	TGTGCCAGCAGTGGACTGACAGCGTTACTTAGGGAGCAGTACTTC	CASSGLTALLREQYF
.	TRBJ1-1	many	TRBV7-2	TGTGCCAGCAGCCCGGGCCTTAGGGGCGCTGAAGCTTTCTTT	CASSPGLRGAEAFF
.	TRBJ2-6	few	TRBV18	TGTGCCAGCTCACCTAGACAGATCCTCTCTGGGGCCAACGTCCTGACTTTC	CASSPRQILSGANVLTF
.	TRBJ2-3	.	TRBV7-3	TGTGCCAGCCGGCAGCAGGGCGGGGCAGATACGCAGTATTTT	CASRQQGGADTQYF
TRBD2	TRBJ2-1	few	TRBV4-2	TGTGCCAGCAGCCTACTAGCGGGGGGTTTGGCATACAATGAGCAGTTCTTC	CASSLLAGGLAYNEQFF
TRBD2	TRBJ2-1	many	TRBV28	TGTGCCAGCAGTTTCTTAGCGGGACGGTCCTACAATGAGCAGTTCTTC	CASSFLAGRSYNEQFF
.	TRBJ2-1	medium-sized	TRBV7-9	TGTGCCAGCAGCTTGGGGGAGGCCTTAGGAAATGAGCAGTTCTTC	CASSLGEALGNEQFF
.	TRBJ2-7	many	TRBV7-9	TGTGCCAGCAGCCTCTTGGGGGGCTACGAGCAGTACTTC	CASSLLGGYEQYF
.	TRBJ2-2	.	TRBV18	TGTGCCAGCTCAGCCAGAAACACCGGGGAGCTGTTTTTT	CASSARNTGELFF
.	TRBJ1-6	.	TRBV28	TGTGCCAGCAGTTTATCTCGGGGCAGTAGGTACTCACCCCTCCACTTT	CASSLSRGSRYSPLHF
.	TRBJ1-6	many	TRBV5-4	TGTGCCAGCAGCTTGTGGGGGGCGGATTCACCCCTCCACTTT	CASSLWGADSPLHF
.	TRBJ2-7	many	TRBV18	TGTGCCAGCTCACCACCCTCCTACGAGCAGTACTTC	CASSPPSYEQYF